The present T cell receptor (beta chain) was sequenced within a study of T cell responses to AZD1222 COVID-19 vaccine. Study-wide results and caveats: Donors, mostly white British, included more females; clonal diversity was possibly underestimated.

Germline CDR1 MNHEY, CDR2 SVGAGI. The ends lost 2 bases at V and 7 bases at J; junction bases unmatched: 9. The CDR3 consists of 16 residues. Notes on this clone: The antigen is unknown.

Method: immunoSEQ multiplex PCR; TCRdb's copy keeps in-frame clones and lacks some. The sample includes fewer than 200,000 clones, approximately 92% of them seen just once. The chain has TRBV6-5 and TRBJ2-3, with TRBD2 matching 10 bases. Sequenced here: peripheral blood, sampled on day 0 of AZD1222 vaccination. This TCR derives from an adult in good health. CDR3 coding DNA: TGTGCCAGCAGTTACGGCTTCTTAGCGGGGGGTAATACGCAGTATTTT. Translating gives CASSYGFLAGGNTQYF.